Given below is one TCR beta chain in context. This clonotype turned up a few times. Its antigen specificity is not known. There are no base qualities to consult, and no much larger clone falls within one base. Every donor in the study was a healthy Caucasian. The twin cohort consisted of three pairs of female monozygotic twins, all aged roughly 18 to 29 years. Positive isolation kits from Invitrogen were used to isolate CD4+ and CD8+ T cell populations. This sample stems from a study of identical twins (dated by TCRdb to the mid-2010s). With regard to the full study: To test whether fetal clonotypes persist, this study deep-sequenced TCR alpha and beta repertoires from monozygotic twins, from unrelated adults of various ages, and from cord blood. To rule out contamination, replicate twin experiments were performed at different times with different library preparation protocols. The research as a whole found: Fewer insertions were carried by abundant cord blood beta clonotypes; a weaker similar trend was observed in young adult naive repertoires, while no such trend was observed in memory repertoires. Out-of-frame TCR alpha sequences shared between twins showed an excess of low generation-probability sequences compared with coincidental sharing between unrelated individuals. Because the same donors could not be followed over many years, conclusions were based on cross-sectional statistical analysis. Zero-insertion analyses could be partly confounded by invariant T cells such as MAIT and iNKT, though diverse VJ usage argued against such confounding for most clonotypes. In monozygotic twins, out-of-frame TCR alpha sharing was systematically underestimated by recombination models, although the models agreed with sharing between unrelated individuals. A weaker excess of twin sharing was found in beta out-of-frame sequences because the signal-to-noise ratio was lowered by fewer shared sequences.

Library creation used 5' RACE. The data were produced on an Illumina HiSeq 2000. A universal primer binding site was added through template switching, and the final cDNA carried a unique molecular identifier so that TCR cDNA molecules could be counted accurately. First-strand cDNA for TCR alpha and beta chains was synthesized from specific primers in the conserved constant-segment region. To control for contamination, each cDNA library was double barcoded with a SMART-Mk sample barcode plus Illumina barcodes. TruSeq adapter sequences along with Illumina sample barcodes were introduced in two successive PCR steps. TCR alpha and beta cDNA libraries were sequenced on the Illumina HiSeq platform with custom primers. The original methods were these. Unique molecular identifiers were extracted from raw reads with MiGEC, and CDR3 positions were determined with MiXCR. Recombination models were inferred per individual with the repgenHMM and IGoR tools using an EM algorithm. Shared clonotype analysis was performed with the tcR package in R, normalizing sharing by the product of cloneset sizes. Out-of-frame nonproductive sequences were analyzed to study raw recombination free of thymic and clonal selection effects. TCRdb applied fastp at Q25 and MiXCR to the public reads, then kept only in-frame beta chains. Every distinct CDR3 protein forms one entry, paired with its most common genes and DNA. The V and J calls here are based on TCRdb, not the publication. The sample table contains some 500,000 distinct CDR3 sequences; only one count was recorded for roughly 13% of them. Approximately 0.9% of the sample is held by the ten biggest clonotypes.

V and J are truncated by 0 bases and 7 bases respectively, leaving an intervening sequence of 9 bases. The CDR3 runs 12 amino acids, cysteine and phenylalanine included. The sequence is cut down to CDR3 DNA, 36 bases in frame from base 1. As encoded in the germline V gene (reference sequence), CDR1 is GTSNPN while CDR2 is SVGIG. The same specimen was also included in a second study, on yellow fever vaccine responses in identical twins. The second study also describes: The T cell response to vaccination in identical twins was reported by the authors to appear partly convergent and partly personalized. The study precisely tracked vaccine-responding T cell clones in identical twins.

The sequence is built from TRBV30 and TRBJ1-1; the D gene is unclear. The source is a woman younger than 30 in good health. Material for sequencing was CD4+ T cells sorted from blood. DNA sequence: TGTGCCTGGAGTGTTGGAGGTTATGAAGCTTTCTTT. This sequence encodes CAWSVGGYEAFF.